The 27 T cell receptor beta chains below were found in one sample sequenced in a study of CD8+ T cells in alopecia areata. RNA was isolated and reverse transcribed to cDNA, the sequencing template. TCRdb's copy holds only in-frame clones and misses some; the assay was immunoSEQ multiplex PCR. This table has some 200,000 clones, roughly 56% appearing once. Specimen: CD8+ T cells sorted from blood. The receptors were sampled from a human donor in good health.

CDR3 nucleotide sequence: TGTGCCAGCATAATAGACCAAGAGACCCAGTACTTC. This sequence encodes CASIIDQETQYF. V gene TRBV6-4 combines with J gene TRBJ2-5; D gene ambiguous. Trimming removed 7 bases at V and 0 bases at J, with 6 bases between. The CDR3 covers 12 residues. The V gene's germline CDR1 is MRHNA and CDR2 SNTAGT.

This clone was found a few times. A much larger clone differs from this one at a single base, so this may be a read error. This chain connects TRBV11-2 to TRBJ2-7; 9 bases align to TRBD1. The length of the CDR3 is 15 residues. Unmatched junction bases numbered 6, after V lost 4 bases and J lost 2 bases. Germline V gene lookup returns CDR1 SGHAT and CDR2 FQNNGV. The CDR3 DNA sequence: TGTGCCAGCAGCTCCACCGGGACAGGGACCTACGAGCAGTACTTC. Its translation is CASSSTGTGTYEQYF.

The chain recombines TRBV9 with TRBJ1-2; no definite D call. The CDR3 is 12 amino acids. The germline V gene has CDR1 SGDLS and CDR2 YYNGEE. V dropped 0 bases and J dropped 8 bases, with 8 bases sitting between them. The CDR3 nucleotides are TGTGCCAGCAGCGTAGTCGGGCACGGCTACACCTTC. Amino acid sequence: CASSVVGHGYTF.

The CDR3 region has the DNA TGCAGCGTCCAACAGGGGGCCCGAGAGACCCAGTACTTC. It codes for CSVQQGARETQYF. The rearrangement joins TRBV29-1 to TRBJ2-5; 9 positions match TRBD1. With V trimmed by 6 bases and J by 4 bases, 6 bases remained unmatched. The germline V gene has CDR1 SQVTM and CDR2 ANQGSEA. CDR3 length equals 13 residues.

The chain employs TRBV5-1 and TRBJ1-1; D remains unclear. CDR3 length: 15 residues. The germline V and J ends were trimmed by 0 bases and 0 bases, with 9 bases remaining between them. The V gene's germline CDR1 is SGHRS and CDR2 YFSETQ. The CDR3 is CASSLEGGVNTEAFF. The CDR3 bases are TGCGCCAGCAGCTTGGAGGGTGGGGTGAACACTGAAGCTTTCTTT.

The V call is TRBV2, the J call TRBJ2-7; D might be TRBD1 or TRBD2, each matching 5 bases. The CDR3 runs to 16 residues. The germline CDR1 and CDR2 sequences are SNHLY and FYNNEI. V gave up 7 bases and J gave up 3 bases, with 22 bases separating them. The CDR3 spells CASTPSWGAGSYEQYF. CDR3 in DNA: TGTGCCAGCACTCCTTCCTGGGGCGCGGGCAGCTACGAGCAGTACTTC.

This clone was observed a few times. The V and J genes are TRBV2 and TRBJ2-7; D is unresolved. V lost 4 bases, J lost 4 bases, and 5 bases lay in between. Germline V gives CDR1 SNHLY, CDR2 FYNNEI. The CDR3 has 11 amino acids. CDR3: CASSARYEQYF. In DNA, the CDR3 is TGTGCCAGCAGTGCGAGGTACGAGCAGTACTTC.

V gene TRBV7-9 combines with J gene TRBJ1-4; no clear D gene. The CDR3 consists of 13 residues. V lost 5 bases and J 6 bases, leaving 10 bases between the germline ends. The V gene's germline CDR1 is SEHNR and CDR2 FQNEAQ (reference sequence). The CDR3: CASSRMVDEKLFF. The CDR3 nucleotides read TGTGCCAGCAGCCGCATGGTAGATGAAAAACTGTTTTTT.

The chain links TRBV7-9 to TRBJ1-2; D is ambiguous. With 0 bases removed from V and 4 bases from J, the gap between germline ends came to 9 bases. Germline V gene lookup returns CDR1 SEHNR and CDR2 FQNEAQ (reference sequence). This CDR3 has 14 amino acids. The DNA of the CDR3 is TGTGCCAGCAGCTTAGCACCAGACTTCTATGGCTACACCTTC. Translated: CASSLAPDFYGYTF.

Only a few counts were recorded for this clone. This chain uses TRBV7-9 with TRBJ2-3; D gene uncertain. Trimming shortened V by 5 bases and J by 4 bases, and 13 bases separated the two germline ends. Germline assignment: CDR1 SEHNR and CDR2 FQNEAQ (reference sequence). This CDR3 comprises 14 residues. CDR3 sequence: CASSEPNTADTQYF. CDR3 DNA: TGTGCCAGCAGCGAACCGAACACCGCAGATACGCAGTATTTT. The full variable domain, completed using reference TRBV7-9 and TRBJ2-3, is DTGVSQNPRHKITKRGQNVTFRCDPISEHNRLYWYRQTLGQGPEFLTYFQNEAQLEKSRLLSDRFSAERPKGSFSTLEIQRTEQGDSAMYLCASSEPNTADTQYFGPGTRLTVL.

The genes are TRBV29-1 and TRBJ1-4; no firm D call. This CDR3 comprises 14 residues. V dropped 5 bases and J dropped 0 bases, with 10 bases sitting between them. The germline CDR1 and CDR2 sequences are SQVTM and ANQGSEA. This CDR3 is CSVTGPATNEKLFF. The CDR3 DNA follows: TGCAGCGTTACCGGGCCCGCAACTAATGAAAAACTGTTTTTT.

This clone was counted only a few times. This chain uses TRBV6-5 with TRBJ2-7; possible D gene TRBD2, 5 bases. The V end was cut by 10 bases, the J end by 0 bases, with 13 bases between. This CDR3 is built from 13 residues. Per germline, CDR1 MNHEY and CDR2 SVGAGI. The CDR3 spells CATSPGSSYEQYF. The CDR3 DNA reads TGTGCCACCTCCCCGGGGAGCTCCTACGAGCAGTACTTC.

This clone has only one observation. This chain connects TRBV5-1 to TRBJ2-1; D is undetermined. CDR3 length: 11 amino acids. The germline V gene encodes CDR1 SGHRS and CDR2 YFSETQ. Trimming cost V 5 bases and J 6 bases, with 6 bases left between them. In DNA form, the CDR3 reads TGCGCCAGCAGAGTCGCCAATGAGCAGTTCTTC. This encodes CASRVANEQFF.

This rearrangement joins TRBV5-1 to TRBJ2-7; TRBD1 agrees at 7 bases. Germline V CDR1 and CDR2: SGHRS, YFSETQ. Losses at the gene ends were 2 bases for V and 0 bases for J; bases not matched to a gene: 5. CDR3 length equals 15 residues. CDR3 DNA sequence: TGCGCCAGCAGCTTTCGGGCAGGGGGCTCCTACGAGCAGTACTTC. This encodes CASSFRAGGSYEQYF.

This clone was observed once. This chain's CDR3 is CASSPIRGGSSYNEQFF. The CDR3 bases are TGTGCCAGCAGCCCCATCCGGGGGGGGAGCTCCTACAATGAGCAGTTCTTC. This sequence joins TRBV9 and TRBJ2-1, with 8 bases matching TRBD2. This CDR3 has 17 amino acids. Germline CDR1 and CDR2: SGDLS and YYNGEE. J gave up 0 bases and V 4 bases, and 9 bases lay outside the gene matches.

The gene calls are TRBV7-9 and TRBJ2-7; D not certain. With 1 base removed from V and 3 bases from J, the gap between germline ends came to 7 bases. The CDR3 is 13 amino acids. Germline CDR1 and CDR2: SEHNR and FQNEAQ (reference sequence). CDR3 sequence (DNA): TGTGCCAGCAGCTTAGAACAGATCTACGAGCAGTACTTC. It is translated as CASSLEQIYEQYF. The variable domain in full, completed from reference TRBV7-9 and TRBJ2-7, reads DTGVSQNPRHKITKRGQNVTFRCDPISEHNRLYWYRQTLGQGPEFLTYFQNEAQLEKSRLLSDRFSAERPKGSFSTLEIQRTEQGDSAMYLCASSLEQIYEQYFGPGTRLTVT.

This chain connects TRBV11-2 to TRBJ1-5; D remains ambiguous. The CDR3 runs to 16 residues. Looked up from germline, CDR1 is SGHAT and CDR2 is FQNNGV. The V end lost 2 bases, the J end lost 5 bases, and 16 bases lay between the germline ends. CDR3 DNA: TGTGCCAGCAGCTTATCACCGGGGAGAGTCGATCAGCCCCAGCATTTT. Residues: CASSLSPGRVDQPQHF.

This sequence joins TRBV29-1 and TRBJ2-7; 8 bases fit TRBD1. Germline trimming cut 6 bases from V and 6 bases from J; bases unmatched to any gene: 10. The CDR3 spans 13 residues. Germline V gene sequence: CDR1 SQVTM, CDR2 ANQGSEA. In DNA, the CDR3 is TGCAGCGTGGCCCTCGGGACAGGCACCGAGCAGTACTTC. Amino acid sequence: CSVALGTGTEQYF.

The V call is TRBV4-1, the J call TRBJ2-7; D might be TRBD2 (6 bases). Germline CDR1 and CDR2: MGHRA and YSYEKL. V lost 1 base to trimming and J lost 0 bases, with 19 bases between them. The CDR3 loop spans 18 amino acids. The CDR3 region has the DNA TGCGCCAGCAGCCAAGTGTCACCAATGCGGGGCTCCTCCTACGAGCAGTACTTC. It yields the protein CASSQVSPMRGSSYEQYF.

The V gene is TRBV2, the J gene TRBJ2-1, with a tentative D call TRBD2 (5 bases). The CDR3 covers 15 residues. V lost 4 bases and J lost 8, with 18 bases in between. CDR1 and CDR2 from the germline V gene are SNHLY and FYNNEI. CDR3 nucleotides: TGTGCCAGCAGTGCCCTAATGGCGGGCTCCGATGAGCAGTTCTTC. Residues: CASSALMAGSDEQFF.

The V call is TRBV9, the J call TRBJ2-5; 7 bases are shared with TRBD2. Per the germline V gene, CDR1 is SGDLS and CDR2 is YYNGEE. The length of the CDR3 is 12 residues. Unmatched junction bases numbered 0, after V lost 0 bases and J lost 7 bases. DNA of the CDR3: TGTGCCAGCAGCGTAGGGGAGGGGACCCAGTACTTC. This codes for CASSVGEGTQYF.

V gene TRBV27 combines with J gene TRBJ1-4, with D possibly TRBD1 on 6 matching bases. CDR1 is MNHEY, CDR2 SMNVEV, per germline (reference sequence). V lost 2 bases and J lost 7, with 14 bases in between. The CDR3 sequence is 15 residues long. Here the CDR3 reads CASSLRTRGVEKLFF. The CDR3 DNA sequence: TGTGCCAGCAGTTTACGCACCAGGGGAGTTGAAAAACTGTTTTTT.

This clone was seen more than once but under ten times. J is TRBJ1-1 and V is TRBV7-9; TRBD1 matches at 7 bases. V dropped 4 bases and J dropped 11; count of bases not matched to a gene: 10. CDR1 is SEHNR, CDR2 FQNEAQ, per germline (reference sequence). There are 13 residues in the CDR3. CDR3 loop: CASSYGTAYGAFF. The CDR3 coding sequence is TGTGCCAGCAGCTATGGGACAGCTTACGGCGCTTTCTTT.

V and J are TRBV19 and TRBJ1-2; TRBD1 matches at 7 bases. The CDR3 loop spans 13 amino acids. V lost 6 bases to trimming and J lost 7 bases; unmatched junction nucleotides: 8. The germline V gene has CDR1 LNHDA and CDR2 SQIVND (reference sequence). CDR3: CASREDRVLGYTF. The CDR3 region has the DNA TGTGCCAGTAGGGAAGACAGGGTCCTTGGCTACACCTTC. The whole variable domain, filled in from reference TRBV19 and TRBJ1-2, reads DGGITQSPKYLFRKEGQNVTLSCEQNLNHDAMYWYRQDPGQGLRLIYYSQIVNDFQKGDIAEGYSVSREKKESFPLTVTSAQKNPTAFYLCASREDRVLGYTFGSGTRLTVV.

CDR3 sequence reads: CSVVIQNTEAFF. In DNA, the CDR3 is TGCAGCGTTGTTATCCAGAACACTGAAGCTTTCTTT. This chain uses TRBV29-1 with TRBJ1-1; unclear D gene. With 4 bases removed from V and 1 base from J, the gap between germline ends came to 7 bases. The CDR3 covers 12 residues. The germline CDR1 and CDR2 sequences are SQVTM and ANQGSEA.

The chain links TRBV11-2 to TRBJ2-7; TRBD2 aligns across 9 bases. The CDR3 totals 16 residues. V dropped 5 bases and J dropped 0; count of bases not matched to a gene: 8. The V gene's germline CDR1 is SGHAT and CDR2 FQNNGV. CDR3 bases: TGTGCCAGCAGCCCGTCGACTAGCGGCCTCTCCTACGAGCAGTACTTC. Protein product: CASSPSTSGLSYEQYF.

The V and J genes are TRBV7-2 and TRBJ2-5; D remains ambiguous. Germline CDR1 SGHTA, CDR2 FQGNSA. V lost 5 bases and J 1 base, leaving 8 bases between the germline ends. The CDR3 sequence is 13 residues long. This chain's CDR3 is CASSLRTQETQYF. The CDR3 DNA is TGTGCCAGCAGCCTCCGGACCCAAGAGACCCAGTACTTC.